The next 32 T cell receptor beta chains were all read from a single sample in a study of T cell changes during pregnancy in multiple sclerosis. Sequencing was performed with immunoSEQ multiplex PCR; in TCRdb, only in-frame clones are kept and a portion is missing. The data show approximately 83,000 clones, almost 95% seen once. The starting material was peripheral blood, obtained in the third trimester of pregnancy. The receptors stem from a female donor with multiple sclerosis, enrolled in a pregnancy study.

The chain employs TRBV2 and TRBJ2-2, with 8 bases lining up with TRBD1. CDR1 SNHLY and CDR2 FYNNEI come from the germline V gene. The CDR3 covers 16 residues. Trimming removed 0 bases from V and 4 bases from J; junction bases left unmatched: 4. The CDR3 DNA is TGTGCCAGCAGTGAAGCGTGGACAGGGAGCACCGGGGAGCTGTTTTTT. Translation gives CASSEAWTGSTGELFF.

The rearrangement uses TRBV15 and TRBJ2-7; the match to TRBD1 covers 9 bases. From germline, CDR1 is LNHNV and CDR2 YYDKDF (reference sequence). The V segment lost 1 base and the J segment 4 bases; nucleotides outside the gene matches: 5. The CDR3 length is 15 residues. CDR3 loop: CATSRAGTGWYEQYF. The CDR3 DNA follows: TGTGCCACCAGCAGAGCCGGGACAGGGTGGTACGAGCAGTACTTC. Supplemented by reference TRBV15 and TRBJ2-7, the full variable domain reads DAMVIQNPRYQVTQFGKPVTLSCSQTLNHNVMYWYQQKSSQAPKLLFHYYDKDFNNEADTPDNFQSRRPNTSFCFLDIRSPGLGDTAMYLCATSRAGTGWYEQYFGPGTRLTVT.

The chain carries TRBV27 and TRBJ2-1; TRBD1 matches at 9 bases. CDR3 length: 14 amino acids. Germline trimming cut 5 bases from V and 4 bases from J; bases unmatched to any gene: 3. From germline, CDR1 is MNHEY and CDR2 SMNVEV (reference sequence). The CDR3 loop reads CASSMDRGYNEQFF. CDR3 sequence (DNA): TGTGCCAGCAGTATGGACAGGGGATACAATGAGCAGTTCTTC.

This clone was detected once. V gene TRBV5-1 combines with J gene TRBJ2-1; 9 bases fit TRBD2. Germline loops: CDR1 SGHRS, CDR2 YFSETQ. V lost 2 bases and J lost 4; bases outside the gene matches: 4. The CDR3 has 15 residues. This CDR3 reads CASSLITSGYNEQFF. CDR3 nucleotides: TGCGCCAGCAGCTTAATAACTAGCGGGTACAATGAGCAGTTCTTC.

The rearrangement uses TRBV13 and TRBJ1-1; D gene uncertain. The CDR3 has 15 residues. Germline assignment: CDR1 PRHDT and CDR2 FYEKMQ (reference sequence). V lost 5 bases and J lost 1, with 14 bases in between. In DNA, the CDR3 is TGTGCCAGCAGCCGCGAACAAACGGGGAACACTGAAGCTTTCTTT. Its protein product is CASSREQTGNTEAFF.

Regarding this clone: One junction end disagrees with the germline gene, perhaps due to a read error. This rearrangement joins TRBV7-7 to TRBJ2-5; D possibly corresponds to TRBD1 (6 bases). Germline CDR1 and CDR2: SSHAT and FNYEAQ (reference sequence). This CDR3 has 15 amino acids. The CDR3 nucleotides are TGTGCTAGCAGCTTAACAGGGTTTATTCAAGAGACCCAGTACTTC. It encodes CASSLTGFIQETQYF.

As to this clone: One end of the junction fails to match germline, which may point to a read error. The chain uses TRBV7-2 and TRBJ1-2; D is undetermined. The CDR3 consists of 12 residues. Germline CDR1 reads SGHTA; CDR2 reads FQGNSA. As DNA, the CDR3 is TGTGCCAGCAACCCAGACTTGGTCCAGTTGGCCTTC. Protein product: CASNPDLVQLAF.

The CDR3 DNA follows: TGTGCCAGCAGCTTGGGGCTAGGCCGCCAAGAGACCCAGTACTTC. It is translated as CASSLGLGRQETQYF. The rearrangement joins TRBV7-6 to TRBJ2-5, with D possibly being TRBD1 (5 bases). CDR1 and CDR2 (germline): SGHVS, FNYEAQ. CDR3 length: 15 amino acids. V shed 3 bases and J shed 1 base, with 12 bases lying between them. Looking up the rest from reference TRBV7-6 and TRBJ2-5 gives the full variable domain: GAGVSQSPRYKVTKRGQDVALRCDPISGHVSLYWYRQALGQGPEFLTYFNYEAQQDKSGLPNDRFSAERPEGSISTLTIQRTEQRDSAMYRCASSLGLGRQETQYFGPGTRLLVL.

This chain uses TRBV14 with TRBJ2-3; TRBD1 aligns across 9 bases. J lost 1 base, V lost 1 base, and 12 bases had no gene match. The CDR3 contains 19 residues. Germline loops: CDR1 SGHDN, CDR2 FVKESK. CDR3: CASSQGGGQGLWGTDTQYF. Written as DNA, the CDR3 is TGTGCCAGCAGCCAAGGCGGAGGACAGGGGCTTTGGGGCACAGATACGCAGTATTTT. The variable domain in full, completed from reference TRBV14 and TRBJ2-3, reads EAGVTQFPSHSVIEKGQTVTLRCDPISGHDNLYWYRRVMGKEIKFLLHFVKESKQDESGMPNNRFLAERTGGTYSTLKVQPAELEDSGVYFCASSQGGGQGLWGTDTQYFGPGTRLTVL.

In DNA form, the CDR3 reads TGTGCCTGGAGGGGGATGGCGGGGGTTAACGAGCAGTACTTC. Its translation is CAWRGMAGVNEQYF. This sequence joins TRBV30 and TRBJ2-7, with 7 bases identical to TRBD2. Trimming at V came to 3 bases and at J to 5 bases, leaving 10 bases not matched to a gene. The CDR3 is 14 amino acids. CDR1 and CDR2 from the germline V gene are GTSNPN and SVGIG (reference sequence).

V usage is TRBV4-2 and J usage is TRBJ2-1; 8 nucleotides agree with TRBD2. With V trimmed by 0 bases and J by 4 bases, 5 bases remained unmatched. Germline values: CDR1 LGHNA, CDR2 YNFKEQ. The CDR3 totals 16 residues. The DNA for the CDR3 is TGTGCCAGCAGCCAAGAAGAACTAGCGGTATACAATGAGCAGTTCTTC. Protein product: CASSQEELAVYNEQFF.

This chain uses TRBV18 with TRBJ2-7; maybe TRBD1 (6 bases). V shed 4 bases and J shed 0 bases, with 10 bases lying between them. CDR1 KGHSH and CDR2 LQKENI come from the germline V gene. CDR3 length: 14 amino acids. CDR3 sequence (DNA): TGTGCCAGCTCACGAGGGGACACCTCCTACGAGCAGTACTTC. This encodes CASSRGDTSYEQYF. Full variable domain (outside the CDR3, taken from reference TRBV18 and TRBJ2-7): NAGVMQNPRHLVRRRGQEARLRCSPMKGHSHVYWYRQLPEEGLKFMVYLQKENIIDESGMPKERFSAEFPKEGPSILRIQQVVRGDSAAYFCASSRGDTSYEQYFGPGTRLTVT.

CDR3 nucleotides: TGTGCCAGCAGCTTTCGACTAGCGGGAGGGATCACTAGCACAGATACGCAGTATTTT. Translation gives CASSFRLAGGITSTDTQYF. The chain has TRBV7-8 and TRBJ2-3, with 14 bases lining up with TRBD2. Looked up from germline, CDR1 is SGHVS and CDR2 is FQNEAQ. The CDR3 is made up of 19 amino acids. Unmatched junction bases numbered 8, after V lost 3 bases and J lost 0 bases.

The chain is built from TRBV7-2 and TRBJ2-1, with 9 bases lining up with TRBD1. Trimming took 2 bases from V and 0 from J; bases not matched to a gene: 5. The CDR3 consists of 17 residues. Germline loops: CDR1 SGHTA, CDR2 FQGNSA. The CDR3 protein is CASSLFLQGASYNEQFF. The CDR3 coding sequence is TGTGCCAGCAGCTTATTCTTACAGGGGGCCTCCTACAATGAGCAGTTCTTC.

The chain combines TRBV2 with TRBJ2-7, with D perhaps matching TRBD1 (5 bases). The CDR3 loop spans 12 amino acids. Germline V gene sequence: CDR1 SNHLY, CDR2 FYNNEI. V shed 4 bases and J shed 6 bases, with 10 bases lying between them. The CDR3 DNA sequence: TGTGCCAGCAGTGGTGGGGCACGCGAGCAGTACTTC. Amino acids: CASSGGAREQYF.

Worth noting for this clone: Other DNA sequences from this sample encode an identical CDR3 as well. The chain joins TRBV7-2 to TRBJ2-3; 8 bases map to TRBD2. V was clipped by 7 bases and J by 4 bases; unmatched bases: 19. The CDR3 has 18 residues. Germline loops: CDR1 SGHTA, CDR2 FQGNSA. The CDR3 is CASTPGTSGRPLADTQYF. In nucleotides, the CDR3 is TGTGCCAGCACCCCCGGGACTAGTGGGAGGCCCTTAGCAGATACGCAGTATTTT.

This clone was observed a few times. The gene calls are TRBV11-2 and TRBJ2-3, with TRBD2 matching over 13 bases. Germline CDR1 SGHAT, CDR2 FQNNGV. The CDR3 spans 17 residues. Trimming took 5 bases from V and 3 from J; bases not matched to a gene: 8. CDR3 residues: CASSRGLAGVRTDTQYF. CDR3 DNA sequence: TGTGCCAGCAGCCGTGGACTAGCGGGAGTACGAACAGATACGCAGTATTTT.

The gene calls are TRBV2 and TRBJ2-2; perhaps TRBD2 as D (6 bases). The CDR3 is 16 amino acids. The ends were cut back, 4 bases at V and 5 bases at J, with 17 bases in the middle. CDR1 SNHLY and CDR2 FYNNEI come from the germline V gene. As DNA, the CDR3 is TGTGCCAGCAGTGTTGGTAGCGGACAAAGGACCGGGGAGCTGTTTTTT. Translating it yields CASSVGSGQRTGELFF.

The chain links TRBV9 to TRBJ2-7; 11 bases align to TRBD2. J was trimmed by 1 base and V by 0 bases; bases with no gene match: 3. Germline CDR1 reads SGDLS; CDR2 reads YYNGEE. The CDR3 is made up of 16 amino acids. The CDR3 DNA reads TGTGCCAGCAGCGTAGGAGCTAGCGGGAGGTCCTACGAGCAGTACTTC. Amino acids: CASSVGASGRSYEQYF.

The V and J genes are TRBV5-1 and TRBJ2-7; a weak D match, TRBD1 (5 bases). Trimming took off 2 bases at V and 3 bases at J, with 9 bases between the two ends. Germline assignment: CDR1 SGHRS and CDR2 YFSETQ. The CDR3 has 13 amino acids. CDR3 loop: CASSFGAVYEQYF. The CDR3 nucleotides read TGCGCCAGCAGCTTTGGGGCAGTCTACGAGCAGTACTTC.

This clone was observed a single time. The chain couples TRBV29-1 to TRBJ1-1, with D perhaps matching TRBD1 (6 bases). This CDR3 contains 14 residues. The germline V gene encodes CDR1 SQVTM and CDR2 ANQGSEA. V lost 4 bases and J 1 base, leaving 13 bases between the germline ends. CDR3 in DNA: TGCAGCGTTGCCCAGGGGCTCACGAACACTGAAGCTTTCTTT. Its translation: CSVAQGLTNTEAFF.

This chain uses TRBV6-5 with TRBJ2-1, with D possibly matching TRBD2 (5 bases). The CDR3 covers 14 residues. The germline V gene encodes CDR1 MNHEY and CDR2 SVGAGI. V was clipped by 7 bases and J by 7 bases, with 17 bases between them. In nucleotides, the CDR3 is TGTGCCAGCACCCCCGGGGTAGCTGGTAATGAGCAGTTCTTC. This codes for CASTPGVAGNEQFF.

The chain couples TRBV6-5 to TRBJ2-5; D unclear. Trimming removed 6 bases at V and 2 bases at J, with 7 bases between. Germline V gene data show CDR1 as MNHEY and CDR2 as SVGAGI. CDR3 length: 12 amino acids. The CDR3 protein is CASSSRQETQYF. For the CDR3, the DNA is TGTGCCAGCAGCTCCAGACAAGAGACCCAGTACTTC.

The chain carries TRBV7-2 and TRBJ1-3; weak D call: TRBD1 (5 bases). This CDR3 has 17 residues. Trimming removed 5 bases at V and 7 bases at J, with 24 bases between. Germline V gene data show CDR1 as SGHTA and CDR2 as FQGNSA. CDR3 coding DNA: TGTGCCAGCAGCCTAATGGGACTACCCAACCCCGGGAACACCATATATTTT. This gives the protein CASSLMGLPNPGNTIYF.

The V gene is TRBV27, the J gene TRBJ2-7, with 10 bases that match TRBD1. The trim removed 5 bases at V and 3 bases at J, leaving 4 bases unmatched. The CDR3 is 14 amino acids. CDR1 and CDR2 (germline): MNHEY, SMNVEV (reference sequence). The chain's CDR3 is CASSRQGADYEQYF. DNA of the CDR3: TGTGCCAGCAGTAGACAGGGGGCCGACTACGAGCAGTACTTC.

Only one count was recorded for this clone. The rearrangement joins TRBV6-1 to TRBJ1-1; maybe TRBD1 (6 bases). Germline V gene sequence: CDR1 MNHNS, CDR2 SASEGT. This CDR3 comprises 16 residues. Deletions cut 1 base from V and 0 bases from J, with 12 bases between. The CDR3 reads CASSEGGGGMNTEAFF. The CDR3 DNA sequence: TGTGCCAGCAGTGAAGGTGGGGGCGGTATGAACACTGAAGCTTTCTTT.

V usage is TRBV7-9 and J usage is TRBJ1-2; D gene ambiguous. The ends were cut back, 0 bases at V and 2 bases at J, with 7 bases in the middle. This CDR3 region has 14 residues. Per germline, CDR1 SEHNR and CDR2 FQNEAQ (reference sequence). The CDR3 spells CASSLALENYGYTF. The CDR3 coding sequence is TGTGCCAGCAGCTTAGCTTTGGAGAACTATGGCTACACCTTC.

The chain combines TRBV13 with TRBJ2-1; D is unresolved. CDR3 length equals 16 residues. Between the trimmed V and J ends, which lost 2 bases and 6 bases, there was a span of 17 bases. Germline V lookup: CDR1 PRHDT, CDR2 FYEKMQ (reference sequence). CDR3 nucleotides: TGTGCCAGCAGCTTACAACCAGCCACTAAGTTCAATGAGCAGTTCTTC. Its translation is CASSLQPATKFNEQFF.

The chain couples TRBV10-3 to TRBJ2-1; TRBD2 agrees at 11 bases. V was clipped by 10 bases and J by 4 bases; unmatched bases: 9. Germline V gives CDR1 ENHRY, CDR2 SYGVKD. This CDR3 comprises 15 residues. The CDR3 DNA reads TGTGCCACCCGGATACTAGCGGGAGATTACAATGAGCAGTTCTTC. Translating gives CATRILAGDYNEQFF.

This chain connects TRBV7-6 to TRBJ2-2, with a possible D match to TRBD1 (5 bases). Germline V gene data show CDR1 as SGHVS and CDR2 as FNYEAQ. The V end lost 4 bases, the J end lost 2 bases, and 11 bases lay between the germline ends. The CDR3 has 15 residues. As DNA, the CDR3 is TGTGCCAGCAGCTCACCTCAGGGCAACACCGGGGAGCTGTTTTTT. Translating gives CASSSPQGNTGELFF.

CDR3 region: CASTAWGGHSNQPQHF. The CDR3 DNA reads TGTGCCAGCACCGCCTGGGGGGGACATAGCAATCAGCCCCAGCATTTT. The rearrangement links TRBV6-6 to TRBJ1-5, with D possibly being TRBD1 (6 bases). With 7 bases removed from V and 0 bases from J, the gap between germline ends came to 16 bases. The CDR3 extends over 16 amino acids. Looked up from germline, CDR1 is MNHNY and CDR2 is SVGAGI (reference sequence).

The chain uses TRBV7-2 and TRBJ2-7, with 10 bases lining up with TRBD2. The CDR3 loop spans 14 amino acids. Germline assignment: CDR1 SGHTA and CDR2 FQGNSA. After removal of 6 bases from V and 5 bases from J, the junction contained 7 bases not matched to a gene. This CDR3 is CASRGAGGVHEQYF. CDR3 coding DNA: TGTGCCAGCAGAGGAGCGGGAGGGGTACACGAGCAGTACTTC.